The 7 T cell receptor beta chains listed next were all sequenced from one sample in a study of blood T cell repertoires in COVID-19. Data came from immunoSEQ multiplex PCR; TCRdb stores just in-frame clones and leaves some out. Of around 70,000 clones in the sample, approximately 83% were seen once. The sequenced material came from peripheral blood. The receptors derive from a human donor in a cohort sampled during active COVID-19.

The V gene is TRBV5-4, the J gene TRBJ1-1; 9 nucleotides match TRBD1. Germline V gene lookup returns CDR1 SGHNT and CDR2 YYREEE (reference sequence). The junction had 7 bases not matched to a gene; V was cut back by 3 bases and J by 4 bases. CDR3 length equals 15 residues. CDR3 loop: CASSSGTGLGTEAFF. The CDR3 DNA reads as TGTGCCAGCAGCTCCGGGACAGGGTTGGGCACTGAAGCTTTCTTT.

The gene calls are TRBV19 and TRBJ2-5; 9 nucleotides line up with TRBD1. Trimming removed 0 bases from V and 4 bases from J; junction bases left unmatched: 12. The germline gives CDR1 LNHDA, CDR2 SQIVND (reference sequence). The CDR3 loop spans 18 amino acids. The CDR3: CASSIDGTGTKVSETQYF. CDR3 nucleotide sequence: TGTGCCAGTAGTATAGATGGGACAGGGACGAAGGTGTCAGAGACCCAGTACTTC.

Here the CDR3 reads CASGQVVGYTF. DNA for the CDR3: TGTGCCAGCGGGCAGGTCGTAGGCTACACCTTC. The gene calls are TRBV28 and TRBJ1-2; D call uncertain. The germline gives CDR1 MDHEN, CDR2 SYDVKM. The CDR3 has 11 residues. V was clipped by 8 bases and J by 8 bases, with 12 bases between them.

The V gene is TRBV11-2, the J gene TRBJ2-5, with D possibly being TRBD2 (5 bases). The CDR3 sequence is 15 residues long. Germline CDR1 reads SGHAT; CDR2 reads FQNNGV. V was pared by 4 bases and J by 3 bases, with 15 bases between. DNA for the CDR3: TGTGCCAGCAGCTCCCGACTCATCGGGAAAGAGACCCAGTACTTC. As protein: CASSSRLIGKETQYF.

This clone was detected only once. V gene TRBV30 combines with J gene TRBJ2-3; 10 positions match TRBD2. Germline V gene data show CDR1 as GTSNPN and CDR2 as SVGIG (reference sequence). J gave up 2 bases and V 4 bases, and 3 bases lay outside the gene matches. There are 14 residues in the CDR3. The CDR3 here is CAWTSGGFTDTQYF. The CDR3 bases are TGTGCCTGGACTAGCGGGGGCTTCACAGATACGCAGTATTTT.

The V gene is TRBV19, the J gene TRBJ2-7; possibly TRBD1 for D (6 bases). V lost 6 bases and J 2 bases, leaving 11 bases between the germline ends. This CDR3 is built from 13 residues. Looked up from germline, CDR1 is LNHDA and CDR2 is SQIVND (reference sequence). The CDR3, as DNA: TGTGCCAGTAGAGACAGGAATCCCTACGAGCAGTACTTC. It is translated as CASRDRNPYEQYF. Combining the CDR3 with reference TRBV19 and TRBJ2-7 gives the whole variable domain DGGITQSPKYLFRKEGQNVTLSCEQNLNHDAMYWYRQDPGQGLRLIYYSQIVNDFQKGDIAEGYSVSREKKESFPLTVTSAQKNPTAFYLCASRDRNPYEQYFGPGTRLTVT.

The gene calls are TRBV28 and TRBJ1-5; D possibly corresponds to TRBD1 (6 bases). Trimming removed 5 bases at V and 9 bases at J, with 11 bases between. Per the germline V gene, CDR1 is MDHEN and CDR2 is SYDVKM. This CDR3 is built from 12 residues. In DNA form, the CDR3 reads TGTGCCAGCAGTACTGCGACAGGGCCCCAGCATTTT. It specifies CASSTATGPQHF.